This TCR beta chain originates from a study of human T cells and chemical hapten exposure (dated by TCRdb to the early 2020s). Some background on the complete study: For sensitization, 2% DPC in acetone was applied to an approximately 2 cm by approximately 2 cm area of upper inner arm skin. Libraries were pooled for sequencing, and per-sample TCR yields varied mainly because of small differences in library volumes within the pool. Throughout the study period of approximately 23 weeks, patients also received therapeutic DPC doses to the scalp every week. Blood samples were taken from patients before sensitization (week 0) and then at 2, 6 and about 24 weeks after DPC sensitization. Twenty-nine alopecia patients provided blood for TCR sequencing at one to four time points (pre-sensitization, 2, 6 and 24 weeks). The study tracked peripheral blood TCR repertoire changes in vivo during primary and secondary sensitization to the hapten diphenylcyclopropenone (DPC) in alopecia patients. The patient cohort, mostly female, included alopecia areata with under or over 50% scalp involvement, alopecia totalis and alopecia universalis. Patch testing was performed on the upper back with Finn chambers containing 0.01% DPC, and the patch tests were scored after 6 days according to International Contact Dermatitis Research Group standards. Broad study findings and their caveats: Because every patient had alopecia, a presumed autoimmune disease, the patients' immune response might differ from that of healthy individuals. Patch test score correlated positively with the number of PT1 expanded TCRs, reaching significance at thresholds 8, 16 and 32 but not at 4. No change with DPC sensitization was found in the number of TCRs above 1 in 1000 frequency, and no evidence of global repertoire structure alterations was found. Repeated subsampling changed both the strength of the expansion versus patch-test correlation and the threshold at which that correlation became significant. Compared with pre-sensitization or healthy control sets, expanded TCRs formed significantly more large CDR3 similarity clusters, which is consistent with antigen-driven responses.

This clonotype appeared a few times. The specificity of this receptor is unknown. No much larger clonotype is one base removed from it; base qualities were not supplied. The CDR3 has 17 amino acids, counting the end cysteine and phenylalanine. Left in the record is the CDR3 DNA by itself, 51 bases read in frame from the first base. CDR1 and CDR2 (SEHNR, FQNEAQ) derive from the germline V gene (reference sequence). The germline V end is reduced by 1 base and the J end by 0 bases; junction bases left unmatched: 6. To prepare the library, RACE was applied. The sequencer listed for this sample is NextSeq 500. During library preparation, unique molecular identifiers were attached to individual cDNA molecules so that TCRs could be counted in a quantitative, reproducible way. Each blood RNA sample was used to sequence both TCR alpha and TCR beta chains. Regarding the original processing steps: A median of around 100,000 TCRs per sample was observed, with a range of roughly 23,224 to 700,000. The Decombinator software suite was used to annotate V, J and CDR3 in the TCR reads. To make PS versus PT1 abundance plots, every sample was subsampled to the same number of TCRs (28,000). TCRs were defined as expanded if absent before sensitization and observed at least eight times at the 2-week time point. In-frame beta chains were kept once TCRdb had trimmed the public reads at Q25 with fastp and called clones with MiXCR. Rows are unified per CDR3 protein, each entry keeping the most common DNA and genes. TCRdb, not the original authors, processed these V and J calls. This sample has some 180,000 distinct CDR3 sequences in its table, and around 20% of those were observed once. About 7% of the sample belongs to the ten largest clones.

Interpreted using the paper, the time point label stands for: patch test 1, 2 weeks after DPC sensitization. The treatment or condition label corresponds to: therapeutic diphenylcyclopropenone sensitization with weekly scalp DPC. At every patch-test visit, the blood draw took place before the patch test was put on. Patients were considered eligible if aged 18 to 70, diagnosed with alopecia and deemed suitable for DPC therapy, and patients were excluded if pregnant. Total RNA was isolated from unfractionated whole blood collected in Tempus Blood RNA tubes. The sequence came from a woman in her forties or fifties with alopecia areata. Some clones in this sample may be carry-over from other donors' samples. The chain is assembled from TRBV7-9 and TRBJ2-7; a stretch of 10 junction bases matches TRBD2. The material sequenced was whole blood, taken in connection with sensitization to the hapten diphenylcyclopropenone (DPC). The CDR3 region reads CASSLGGLADLSYEQYF. The DNA sequence is as follows: TGTGCCAGCAGCTTAGGAGGACTAGCGGACCTCTCCTACGAGCAGTACTTC.